This TCR beta chain was captured in a study of T cell repertoires in ileal Crohn's disease. Study background: Patients had a median approximately 7.3-year disease duration, and roughly 32% were active smokers. Study observations and caveats: Endoscopic recurrence occurred in every patient whose clonality exceeded 26.8%. Mucosal expansions were suggested to be mainly CD8 T cells.

Per sample, roughly 500 nanograms of biopsy DNA were TCRB immunosequenced. Assay used: immunoSEQ multiplex PCR; TCRdb lists only in-frame clones, some missing. The table shows 15,000 or so clones, with 88% occurring only once. Points on this clone: Its antigen is unknown.

Germline CDR1 is SGHAT and CDR2 is FQNNGV. V was clipped by 0 bases and J by 3 bases, with 9 bases between them. The CDR3 loop spans 14 amino acids. The chain joins TRBV11-2 to TRBJ2-7, with a tentative D call TRBD2 (5 bases). Material for sequencing was ileal tissue. The TCR comes from an adult with Crohn's disease. The CDR3 nucleotides read TGTGCCAGCAGCTTAGAGGTCGGGATCTACGAGCAGTACTTC. It encodes CASSLEVGIYEQYF. The full variable domain, rest sourced from reference TRBV11-2 and TRBJ2-7, is EAGVAQSPRYKIIEKRQSVAFWCNPISGHATLYWYQQILGQGPKLLIQFQNNGVVDDSQLPKDRFSAERLKGVDSTLKIQPAKLEDSAVYLCASSLEVGIYEQYFGPGTRLTVT.